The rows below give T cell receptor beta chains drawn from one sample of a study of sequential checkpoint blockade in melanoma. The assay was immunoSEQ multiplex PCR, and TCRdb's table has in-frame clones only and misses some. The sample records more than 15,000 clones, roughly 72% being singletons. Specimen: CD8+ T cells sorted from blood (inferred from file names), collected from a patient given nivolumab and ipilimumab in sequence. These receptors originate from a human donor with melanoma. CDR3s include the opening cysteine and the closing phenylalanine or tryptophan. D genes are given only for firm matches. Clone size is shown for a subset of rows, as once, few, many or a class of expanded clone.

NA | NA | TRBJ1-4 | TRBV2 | TGTGCCACTTCTCAGCGCTCGGGAGGAAGGGAAAAACTGTTTTTT | CATSQRSGGREKLFF
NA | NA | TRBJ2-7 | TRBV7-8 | TGTGCCAGCAGCACCGGGTCCTCCAACTACGAGCAGTACTTC | CASSTGSSNYEQYF
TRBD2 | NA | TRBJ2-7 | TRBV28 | TGTGCCAGCGGACTAGCGGGAGGGGCGGGGGAGCAGTACTTC | CASGLAGGAGEQYF
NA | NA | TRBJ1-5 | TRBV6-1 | TGTGCCAGCAGTGAAGGGGCAGGGGGCAATCAGCCCCAGCATTTT | CASSEGAGGNQPQHF
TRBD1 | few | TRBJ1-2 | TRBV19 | TGTGCCAGTAGTAGCCTGGGGACAGGCATTAACTATGGCTACACCTTC | CASSSLGTGINYGYTF
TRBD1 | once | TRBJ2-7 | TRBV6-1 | TGTGCCAGCAGTCGCCGGGACAGGACCAACGAGCAGTACTTC | CASSRRDRTNEQYF
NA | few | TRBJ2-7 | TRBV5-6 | TGTGCCAGCAGCTTGGCTGGTTTCGCGTACGAGCAGTACTTC | CASSLAGFAYEQYF
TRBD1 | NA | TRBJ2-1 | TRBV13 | TGTGCCAGCAGCCACCTCCGACAGGGGTGGCGTGAGCAGTTCTTC | CASSHLRQGWREQFF
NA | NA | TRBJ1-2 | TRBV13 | TGCGCCAGCAGCCCAAGAACCACCGGGACTGTCTATGGCTACACCTTC | CASSPRTTGTVYGYTF
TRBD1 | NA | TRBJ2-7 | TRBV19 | TGTGCCAGTAGTCTTGGGACAGGGCCCACCTACGAGCAGTACTTC | CASSLGTGPTYEQYF
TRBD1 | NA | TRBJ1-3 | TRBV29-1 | TGCAGCGTAAAGGGGACAGGGGGCCAAAACACCATATATTTT | CSVKGTGGQNTIYF
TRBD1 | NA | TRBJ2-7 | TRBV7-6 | TGTGCCAGCAGCTCATTCCGGGACAGGGCCTACGAGCAGTACTTC | CASSSFRDRAYEQYF
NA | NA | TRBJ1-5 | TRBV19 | TGTGCCAGTAGTATACAGGTTGAGTATCAGCCCCAGCATTTT | CASSIQVEYQPQHF
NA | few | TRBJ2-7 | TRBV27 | TGTGCCAGCAGCCCGGCGGGACCCTACGAGCAGTACTTC | CASSPAGPYEQYF
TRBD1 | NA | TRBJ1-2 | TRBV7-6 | TGTGCCAGCAGCTTAGGGACAGGGACGGACTATGGCTACACCTTC | CASSLGTGTDYGYTF
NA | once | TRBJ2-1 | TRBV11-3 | TGTGCCAGCAGCTTCCCGGTGGATGAGCAGTTCTTC | CASSFPVDEQFF
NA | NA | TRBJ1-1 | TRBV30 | TGTGCCTGGAAGGAGGCCACTGAAGCTTTCTTT | CAWKEATEAFF
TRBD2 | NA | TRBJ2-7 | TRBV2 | TGTGCCAGCAGTGACGGGGGGTGGACGGTCGAGGAGCAGTACTTC | CASSDGGWTVEEQYF
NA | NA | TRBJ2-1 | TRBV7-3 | TGTGCCAGCAGCTTAATTGGAGCCCAGCAGTTCTTC | CASSLIGAQQFF
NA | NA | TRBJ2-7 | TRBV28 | TGTGCCAGCAGCCAATTCAGGGGCGTAATCCTTATAGACTACGAGCAGTACTTC | CASSQFRGVILIDYEQYF
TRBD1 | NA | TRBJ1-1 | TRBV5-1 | TGCGCCAGCAGCACCGGACAGGGCGGTAGAGCTTTCTTT | CASSTGQGGRAFF
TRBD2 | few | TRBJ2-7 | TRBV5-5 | TGTGCCAGCAGCCTCACCCCGGGACTAGCGGGAGGCGAGCAGTACTTC | CASSLTPGLAGGEQYF
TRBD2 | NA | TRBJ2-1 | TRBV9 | TGTGCCAGCAGCGTCACCAGCGGGGGGGCCTACTACAATGAGCAGTTCTTC | CASSVTSGGAYYNEQFF
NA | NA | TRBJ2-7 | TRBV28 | TGTGCCAGCAGTTTTGTCAGCTACGAGCAGTACTTC | CASSFVSYEQYF
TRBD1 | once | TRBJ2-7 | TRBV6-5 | TGTGCCAGCAGCACCCAAGGCAGGGGGCAATACGAGCAGTACTTC | CASSTQGRGQYEQYF
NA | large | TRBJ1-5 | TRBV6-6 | TGTGCCAGCAGTTCGCCTACTCTGGTCAGGTCCCAGCATTTT | CASSSPTLVRSQHF
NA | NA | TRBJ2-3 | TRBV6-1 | TGTGCCAGCAGTGAAGTGGCAGGGATTTCATCAGATACGCAGTATTTT | CASSEVAGISSDTQYF
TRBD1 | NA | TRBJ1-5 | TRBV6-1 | TGTGCCAGCAGTGAACCACTACAGGGGGCGATTAGCAATCAGCCCCAGCATTTT | CASSEPLQGAISNQPQHF
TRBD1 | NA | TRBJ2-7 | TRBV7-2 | TGTGCCAGCAGGGGGACAGCTAGCTCCTACGAGCAGTACTTC | CASRGTASSYEQYF
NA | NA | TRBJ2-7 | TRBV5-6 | TGTGCCAGCAGCTGGGGGACACGAACCTACGAGCAGTACTTC | CASSWGTRTYEQYF
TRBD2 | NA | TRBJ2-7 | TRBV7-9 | TGTGCCAGCAGCTCCCAGCGGGAGGGCCATCGGGAGCAGTACTTC | CASSSQREGHREQYF
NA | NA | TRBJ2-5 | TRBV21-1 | TGTGCCAGCAGCACCACAGCGGACCAAGAGACCCAGTACTTC | CASSTTADQETQYF
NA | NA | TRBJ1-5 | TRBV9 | TGTGCCAGCAGCCGAACCCCGGGTCAGCCCCAGCATTTT | CASSRTPGQPQHF
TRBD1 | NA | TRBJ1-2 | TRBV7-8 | TGTGCCAGCAGCTTTACCCGGGACAGGGCGGACTATGGCTACACCTTC | CASSFTRDRADYGYTF
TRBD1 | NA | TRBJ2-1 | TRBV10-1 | TGCGCCAGCGCAGGACAGGGTCACAATGAGCAGTTCTTC | CASAGQGHNEQFF
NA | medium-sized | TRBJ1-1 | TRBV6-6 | TGTGCCAGCAGTGACGGACAGAACACTGAAGCTTTCTTT | CASSDGQNTEAFF
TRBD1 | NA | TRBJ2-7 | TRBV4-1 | TGCGCCAGCAGCCCTACAGGGGACGAGCAGTACTTC | CASSPTGDEQYF
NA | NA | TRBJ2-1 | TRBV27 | TGTGCCAGCAGTTTAAACTGGAGGAATGAGCAGTTCTTC | CASSLNWRNEQFF
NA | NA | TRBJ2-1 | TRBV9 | TGTGCCAGCAGCCCGGGACACCCCAATGAGCAGTTCTTC | CASSPGHPNEQFF
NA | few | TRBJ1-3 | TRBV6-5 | TGTGCCAGCAGTTACGTGCACAGCTCTGGAAACACCATATATTTT | CASSYVHSSGNTIYF
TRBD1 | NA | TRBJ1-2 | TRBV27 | TGTGCCAGCAGAACCGGGACAGGGCTCTCCTATGGCTACACCTTC | CASRTGTGLSYGYTF
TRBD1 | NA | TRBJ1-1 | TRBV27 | TGTGCCAGCAGTTGGCGACAGGGGGATGAAGCTTTCTTT | CASSWRQGDEAFF
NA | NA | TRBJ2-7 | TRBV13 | TGTGCCAGCAGTCGTAAGGGAGCCGGGAGAAGAGGGAACGAGCAGTACTTC | CASSRKGAGRRGNEQYF
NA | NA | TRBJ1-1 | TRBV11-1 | TGTGCCAGCAGCCCGGACAGTTCTTACACTGAAGCTTTCTTT | CASSPDSSYTEAFF
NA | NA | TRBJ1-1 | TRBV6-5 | TGTGCCAGCAATCCGGGGAACACTGAAGCTTTCTTT | CASNPGNTEAFF
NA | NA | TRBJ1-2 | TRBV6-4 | TGTGCCAGCAGTGACTCAATGGGGGGGGCAGGCGGCTACACCTTC | CASSDSMGGAGGYTF
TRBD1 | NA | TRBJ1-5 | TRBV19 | TGTGCCAGTAGTGACAGGGGTGCATATCAGCCCCAGCATTTT | CASSDRGAYQPQHF
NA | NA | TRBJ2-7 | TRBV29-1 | TGCAGCGTTGGGGGCAGCTACGAGCAGTACTTC | CSVGGSYEQYF
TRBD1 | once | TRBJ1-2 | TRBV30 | TGTGCCTGGACGACTACGCCGGGACAGGGCGGAGGCTACACCTTC | CAWTTTPGQGGGYTF
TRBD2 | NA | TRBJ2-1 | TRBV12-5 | TGTGCTAGTGGTTTGCTCGGGGGGGTCGAGCAGTTCTTC | CASGLLGGVEQFF
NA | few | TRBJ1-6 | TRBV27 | TGTGCCAGCAGTTCAGCGGGTTGGGGGAATTCACCCCTCCACTTT | CASSSAGWGNSPLHF
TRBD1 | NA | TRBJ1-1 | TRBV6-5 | TGTGCCAGCAGTACGCCGACAGGGGGGAACACTGAAGCTTTCTTT | CASSTPTGGNTEAFF
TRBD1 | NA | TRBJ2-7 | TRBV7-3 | TGTGCCAGCAGCCCGATAAGGACAGGGGAGGCCTACGAGCAGTACTTC | CASSPIRTGEAYEQYF
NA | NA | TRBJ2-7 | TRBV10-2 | TGCGCCATCCGGAGGGGCGAGTCCTACGAGCAGTACTTC | CAIRRGESYEQYF